The next 3 T cell receptor beta chains were all read from a single sample in a study of neoadjuvant anti-PD-1 for oral cavity cancer. The table came from immunoSEQ multiplex PCR; TCRdb's copy has only in-frame clones and leaves some out. The data show approximately 72,000 clones, with around four fifths seen just once and about 3.7% held by the top ten. Sequencing used PBMCs, obtained before nivolumab (anti-PD-1) treatment. The receptors here all came from a person aged 40 to 85 with oral cavity squamous cell carcinoma.

The chain couples TRBV6-1 to TRBJ1-5; no clear D. From germline, CDR1 is MNHNS and CDR2 SASEGT. V was cut by 6 bases and J by 3 bases, with 9 bases left in between. The CDR3 contains 13 residues. The DNA of the CDR3 is TGTGCCAGCAGCCCCGGGCCCAATCAGCCCCAGCATTTT. Protein: CASSPGPNQPQHF.

This clone was counted a single time. This chain joins TRBV7-9 and TRBJ2-1; TRBD2 matches at 9 bases. CDR1 SEHNR and CDR2 FQNEAQ come from the germline V gene (reference sequence). CDR3 size: 17 residues. The junction had 10 bases not matched to a gene; V was cut back by 5 bases and J by 2 bases. The CDR3 coding sequence is TGTGCCAGCAGCCCACTAGCGGGTGGAGGGCCCTACAATGAGCAGTTCTTC. Its translation: CASSPLAGGGPYNEQFF.

Only a few counts were recorded for this clone. The J gene is TRBJ2-5, the V gene TRBV27; 7 nucleotides match TRBD2. Germline CDR1 reads MNHEY; CDR2 reads SMNVEV (reference sequence). The CDR3 runs to 13 residues. V lost 3 bases and J lost 4; bases outside the gene matches: 2. CDR3: CASSFERGETQYF. CDR3 sequence (DNA): TGTGCCAGCAGTTTTGAGCGGGGAGAGACCCAGTACTTC.